What follows is one T cell receptor (beta chain) and its context. Its antigen is still unknown. In germline, CDR1 is SGHRS, CDR2 YFSETQ. V gave up 3 bases and J gave up 3 bases; unmatched junction bases: 6. The CDR3 has 15 amino acids. This sample was taken from a study of graft-versus-host responses after intestinal transplantation. Study observations and caveats: The study found high graft-versus-host to host-versus-graft clonal ratios in allografts of patients with graft-donor T cell macrochimerism.

This table comes from immunoSEQ multiplex PCR, and its TCRdb copy is limited to in-frame clones, with some not included. The table lists some 140,000 clones, about 90% of them singletons. The receptor comes from a human donor who received an intestinal transplant. The chain uses TRBV5-1 and TRBJ2-7; 10 bases agree with TRBD1. Here the sequenced sample was unstimulated CD4+ T cells sorted from spleen or lymph node cells, taken before intestinal transplant. In DNA form, the CDR3 reads TGCGCCAGCAGCTGGGGACAGGGGCTCCTCTACGAGCAGTACTTC. This translates into CASSWGQGLLYEQYF.